The T cell receptor (beta chain) under discussion was sequenced for a study of cytomegalovirus exposure and HLA in healthy donors (dated by TCRdb to the late 2010s). As for the study more broadly: According to an earlier analysis of several hundred of the donors, about 179 million T cells yielded roughly 110 million unique TCR beta sequences and approximately 300 Gb of sequence data. A separate validation cohort of over a hundred different subjects was used in addition to the roughly 700-subject first cohort. An earlier analysis of roughly 580 of the donors used high-throughput TCR beta sequencing to judge whether each TCR beta V gene segment behaved as functional or pseudogenic. High-throughput TCR immunosequencing, statistical association of individual TCRs with disease status, and machine learning were combined to predict cytomegalovirus infection status. Among over 350 genotyped donors of the cohort, an average of roughly 240,000 unique TCR beta nucleotide sequences were sequenced per donor, around a sixth of them non-productive. The study aimed to test whether signatures of past pathogen exposure could be identified by cataloging public T cell receptors. A later genetic analysis used genome-wide SNP genotypes for about three fifths of the 666 donors, treating that subset as a discovery cohort. The later analysis used no new phenotypic data to find candidate immune exposures, relying instead on TCR beta sequences and their occurrence across donors. Among the roughly 380 genotyped donors, around 81% belonged to the genetic ancestry cluster associated with self-reported Caucasian donors. In a later analysis, previously published TCR beta repertoires from about 670 donors were re-analyzed and high-resolution HLA genotyping was added so that TCR occurrence patterns could be studied. About 300 gigabases of sequencing data and approximately 92 million unique TCR sequences made up an early release that covered nearly 650 HLA-typed donors. Both class I and class II loci were covered by HLA typing, at four-digit resolution. Several DR-DQ haplotypes were handled as single units for association and clustering, since linkage in the cohort was strong. The study profiled the T cell repertoires of approximately 700 subjects by immunosequencing and related them to cytomegalovirus serostatus. Typing coverage varied by locus: about 620-640 donors for A, B, C, DRB1 and DQB1; around 560 for DQA1; approximately 570 for DPA1; under 490 for DPB1. Every repertoire in the discovery cohort had been generated on one and the same sequencing platform. Donor age, sex, ethnicity and CMV serostatus were compiled together with the repertoire data. Overall study outcomes, separate from this receptor: A cluster of highly shared sequence variants was judged likely to represent a technical artifact of the sequencing pipeline. The presence/absence analyses assumed that sequencing depth was roughly uniform across donors, and that assumption may not be true. Most TCR sequences were seen in very few donors, while some public TCRs were found in many individuals. A further reported finding was that TCR beta sequences accurately predicted the HLA-A and HLA-B alleles for most subjects in the first cohort. The earlier analysis of some 540 of the donors excluded 15 to 20 rarely observed V segments, including chromosome 9 orphons, because counts were too low. A later genetic analysis associated a missense DCLRE1C variant with V-gene and J-gene trimming of TCR beta chains, and an independent cohort replicated the association. A later analysis associated 16,951 TCR beta sequences with specific HLA alleles at a false discovery rate of 0.05. Assigning TCR associations to individual alleles was difficult when HLA alleles, especially DR and DQ, strongly co-occurred. In a later analysis, most CMV-associated TCR beta chains were found to appear HLA-restricted, with HLA associations seemingly driven largely by CMV exposure. HLA typing was unavailable for some donors at each locus, so association tests used only the typed subset. Correlated functional status among segregating V segments might reflect linkage disequilibrium, but an unknown experimental factor could not be ruled out. A few of the identified cytomegalovirus-associated TCR beta chains were confirmed in vitro to be specific for cytomegalovirus antigens. In the study, about 150 TCR beta chains were listed as associated with cytomegalovirus. In a later analysis, HLA-associated TCR beta chains were found to be more clonally expanded and to have lower generation probabilities than equally common non-associated chains. The 87-base-pair reads could not distinguish some IMGT-functional V segments, including TRBV6-2 and TRBV6-3, so those segments were excluded. In an earlier analysis of 587 of the donors, most TCR beta V segments appeared in productive rearrangements about 87% or about 30% of the time, broadly matching IMGT annotations. According to a later genetic analysis, donors in an Asian-associated ancestry cluster had fewer N-insertions in productive TCRs than the approximately 630-donor mean. Several of the top co-occurrence clusters appeared to be linked to parvovirus B19, influenza, CMV and Epstein-Barr virus, according to a later analysis. Cytomegalovirus status was reported to be diagnosed by the classifier with high specificity and sensitivity in both the original and validation cohorts. The authors suggested that the approach could potentially be extended to other disease states and immunological phenotypes. Only TCR beta chains were sequenced in this cohort, and the absence of alpha or paired-chain data limited detectable features. The only immune exposure information available for the cohort was CMV serostatus. A later analysis found that TCR association rates varied across HLA loci, with DRB1 alleles showing the most associated TCRs and HLA-C alleles the fewest.

Comments on this clone: The target of this receptor is not known. Base qualities are not at hand, and no much larger clone is one base apart.

In total, approximately 690 healthy bone marrow donors made up the cohort. Cohort members were all nominally healthy when sampled, although unrecorded immune exposures were likely present. The donor was CMV seronegative and belonged to the group of over 300 seronegative cohort members. Each donor provided a peripheral blood sample, and peripheral blood mononuclear cells were used for TCR beta sequencing. Genomic DNA extraction from the blood cell samples was performed with the Qiagen DNeasy Blood Extraction Kit. Library creation used the immunoSEQ multiplex PCR assay. For the multiplex PCR, a mixture combining 60 forward primers for TCR Vbeta segments and 13 reverse primers for TCR Jbeta segments was used. The CDR3 region of rearranged TCR beta genes was amplified from genomic DNA by a multiplex PCR assay. On the Illumina HiSeq System, the amplified TCR beta libraries were sequenced as 87-base-pair reads. The source study handled its data this way. A later analysis counted approximately 76 million unique TCR beta chains across the 640 or so repertoires, and some 11 million of these chains were shared by at least two donors. To remove PCR and sequencing errors, raw reads were error-corrected and collapsed into unique sequences using a nearest-neighbor algorithm that merged closely related sequences. CDR3 sequences were aligned to IMGT reference sequences to assign V, D and J gene segments. For a sequence to be retained, a match of at least six nucleotides was required to both a V gene segment and a J gene segment. Rearrangements were classified as productive when the CDR3 lacked stop codons and remained in frame with V and J, and all other rearrangements were classified as non-productive. CDR3 was defined according to IMGT convention as the region running from the second conserved V-encoded cysteine to the conserved J-encoded phenylalanine. In an earlier analysis of around 600 of the donors, sequences lacking an unambiguous match to a single V gene segment were excluded. In an earlier analysis of several hundred of the donors, V segments were called functional above 56.7% productive rearrangements and were called segregating when the between-donor standard deviation exceeded 5%. A statistical classification framework was developed to diagnose cytomegalovirus status using the catalog of TCR beta chain sequences. In a later analysis, V and J genes were assigned by comparing TCR nucleotide sequences against IMGT/GENE-DB human TR gene sequences. In a later analysis, CDR3 sequences and most-parsimonious VDJ recombination scenarios were assigned using the TCRdist pipeline. In a later analysis, every TCR beta chain was defined by the combination of its CDR3 amino acid sequence and its V-gene family, and reads without a unique V-gene family were dropped. To address suspected cross-contamination and a sequencing artifact, a later analysis removed around 600 highly shared, low-generation-probability nucleotide sequences. For each public chain, a later analysis derived a clonal expansion index from normalized ranks of inferred template counts within each repertoire. In a later analysis, generation probabilities were computed with a VDJ recombination model fitted to out-of-frame rearrangements, and the resulting probabilities were checked against IGoR. Hypergeometric tests were used in a later analysis to score TCR-TCR, TCR-HLA and TCR-CMV co-occurrence, with a repertoire-size bias correction applied to the TCR pairs. A later analysis estimated false discovery rates by permuting HLA or CMV assignments 20 times. In a later analysis, co-occurring TCRs were grouped with DBSCAN, and TCRdist sequence similarity was added when clustering was performed within HLA-allele-positive subsets. For co-occurrence clustering, repertoires with fewer than 30,000 or more than 120,000 public chains were excluded, along with four to six repertoires with anomalous nucleotide sharing. Here the immuneACCESS table is served through TCRdb, limited to in-frame sequences with V and J called. Missing clones are a known gap in these copies; in checked studies unresolved V genes cover under half, and the rest lacks a known reason. D and trimming come from the DNA, and the V and J calls and clone size come from that table. Counted in this sample were some 110,000 clones; about 70% of them appeared once. The biggest ten clones account for approximately 3% of the sample.

The CDR3 sequence holds 15 residues, the cysteine and phenylalanine included. Only the CDR3 DNA is retained, 45 bases long and in frame from the first base. The V end loses 4 bases and the J end loses 2 bases, and a stretch of 14 bases separates them. The germline V gene yields SGDLS for CDR1 and YYNGEE for CDR2. The sequence was collected from a man aged 25 to 40 in good health and CMV-seronegative. Sequenced sample: PBMCs. The chain employs TRBV9 and TRBJ2-3, with the D gene not clear enough to name. This receptor carries the CDR3 CASSPPQSSTDTQYF. The DNA sequence is given as TGTGCCAGCAGCCCCCCGCAGTCCTCCACAGATACGCAGTATTTT.